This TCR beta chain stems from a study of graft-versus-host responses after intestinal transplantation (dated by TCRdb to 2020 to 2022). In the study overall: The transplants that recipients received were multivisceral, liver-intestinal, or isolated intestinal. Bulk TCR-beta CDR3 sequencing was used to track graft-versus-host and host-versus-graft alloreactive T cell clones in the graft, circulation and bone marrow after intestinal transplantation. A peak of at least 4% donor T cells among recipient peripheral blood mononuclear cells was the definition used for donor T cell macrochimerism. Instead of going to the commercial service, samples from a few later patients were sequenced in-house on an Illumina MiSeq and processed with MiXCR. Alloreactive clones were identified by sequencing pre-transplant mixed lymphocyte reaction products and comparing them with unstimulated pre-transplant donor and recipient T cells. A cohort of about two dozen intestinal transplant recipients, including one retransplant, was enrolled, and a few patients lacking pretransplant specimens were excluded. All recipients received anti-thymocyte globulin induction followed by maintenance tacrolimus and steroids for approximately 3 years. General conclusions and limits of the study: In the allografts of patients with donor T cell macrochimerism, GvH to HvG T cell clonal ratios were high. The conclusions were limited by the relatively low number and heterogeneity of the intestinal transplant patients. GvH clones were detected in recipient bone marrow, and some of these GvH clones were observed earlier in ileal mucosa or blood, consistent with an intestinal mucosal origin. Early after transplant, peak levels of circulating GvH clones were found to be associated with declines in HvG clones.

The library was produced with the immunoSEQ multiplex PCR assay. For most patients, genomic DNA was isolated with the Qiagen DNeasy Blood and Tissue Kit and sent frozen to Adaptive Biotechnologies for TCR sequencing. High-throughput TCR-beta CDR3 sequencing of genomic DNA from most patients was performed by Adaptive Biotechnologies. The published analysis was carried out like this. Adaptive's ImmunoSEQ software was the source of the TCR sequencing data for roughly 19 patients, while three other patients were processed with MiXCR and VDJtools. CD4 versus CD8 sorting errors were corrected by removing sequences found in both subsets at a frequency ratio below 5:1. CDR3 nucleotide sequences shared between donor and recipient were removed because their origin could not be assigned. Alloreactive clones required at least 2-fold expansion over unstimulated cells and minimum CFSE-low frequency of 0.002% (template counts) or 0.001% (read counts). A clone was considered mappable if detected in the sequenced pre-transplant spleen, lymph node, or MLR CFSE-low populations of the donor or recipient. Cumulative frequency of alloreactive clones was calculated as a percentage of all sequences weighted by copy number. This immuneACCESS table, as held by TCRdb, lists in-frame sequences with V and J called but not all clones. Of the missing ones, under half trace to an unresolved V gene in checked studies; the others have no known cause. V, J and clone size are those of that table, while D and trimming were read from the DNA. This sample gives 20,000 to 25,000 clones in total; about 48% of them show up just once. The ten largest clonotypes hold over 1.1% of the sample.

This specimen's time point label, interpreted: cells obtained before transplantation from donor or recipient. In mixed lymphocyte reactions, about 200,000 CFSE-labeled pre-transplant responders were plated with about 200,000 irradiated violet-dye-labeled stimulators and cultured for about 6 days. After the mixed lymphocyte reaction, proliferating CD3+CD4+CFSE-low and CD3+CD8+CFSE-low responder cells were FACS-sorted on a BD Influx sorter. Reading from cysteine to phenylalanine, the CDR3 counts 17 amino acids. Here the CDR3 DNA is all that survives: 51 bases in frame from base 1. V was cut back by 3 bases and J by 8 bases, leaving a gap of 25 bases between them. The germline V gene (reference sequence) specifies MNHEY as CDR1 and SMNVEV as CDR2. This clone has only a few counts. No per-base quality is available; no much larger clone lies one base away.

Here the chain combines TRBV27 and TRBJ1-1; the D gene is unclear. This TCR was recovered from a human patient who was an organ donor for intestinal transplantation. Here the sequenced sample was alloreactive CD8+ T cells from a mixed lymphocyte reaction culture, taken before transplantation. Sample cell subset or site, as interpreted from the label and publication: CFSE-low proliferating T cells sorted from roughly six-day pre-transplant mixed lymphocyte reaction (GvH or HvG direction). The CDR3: CASSFTKGASPLREAFF. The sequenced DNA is TGTGCCAGCAGTTTTACTAAAGGTGCCAGTCCGCTACGGGAAGCTTTCTTT.